The 10 T cell receptor beta chains below all came from one sample that was sequenced in a study of T cells in Graves' hyperthyroidism and ophthalmopathy. RNA transcripts yielded amplified TCR beta CDR3 regions. Researchers ran a first-round RT-PCR on the TCR CDR3 using the HTBI primer set. A single record per CDR3 protein comes from TCRdb applying MiXCR to the multiplex PCR reads. Counted here are about 500,000 distinct CDR3 sequences, 15% to 20% occurring once; the ten biggest clones make up approximately 15%. Specimen: blood. The receptors derive from a woman in her late teens or twenties with Graves' ophthalmopathy.

This clonotype showed up many times. The V gene is TRBV29-1, the J gene TRBJ2-7; no firm D call. The germline V and J ends were trimmed by 5 bases and 3 bases, with 14 bases remaining between them. CDR1 is SQVTM and CDR2 is ANQGSEA in the germline V gene. The CDR3 sequence is 13 residues long. CDR3 DNA sequence: TGCAGCGTTACCCTAGGGTCAGACTACGAGCAGTACTTC. Its translation is CSVTLGSDYEQYF.

This clonotype was seen many times. This chain uses TRBV30 with TRBJ2-5; weak D call: TRBD2 (5 bases). V shed 0 bases and J shed 5 bases, with 10 bases lying between them. Germline V lookup: CDR1 GTSNPN, CDR2 SVGIG (reference sequence). CDR3 length equals 13 residues. The CDR3 DNA reads as TGTGCCTGGAGTGTGGCGGGTTGGGAGACCCAGTACTTC. This sequence encodes CAWSVAGWETQYF.

This clonotype showed up just a few times. The chain links TRBV20-1 to TRBJ2-2; D is undetermined. Trimming took off 1 base at V and 1 base at J, with 7 bases between the two ends. CDR3 size: 14 residues. Looked up from germline, CDR1 is DFQATT and CDR2 is SNEGSKA (reference sequence). The CDR3 protein is CSARVERNTGELFF. CDR3 nucleotides: TGCAGTGCTAGAGTTGAGCGGAACACCGGGGAGCTGTTTTTT.

This clonotype was counted between two and nine times. The genes are TRBV6-6 and TRBJ1-2, with D tentatively TRBD1 (6 bases). Trimming pared 0 bases from V and 8 bases from J, leaving 28 bases between. The CDR3 sequence is 19 residues long. Looked up from germline, CDR1 is MNHNY and CDR2 is SVGAGI (reference sequence). Written as DNA, the CDR3 is TGTGCCAGCAGTTACTCGATCTTCTCGCAGGGACATCCCTCCCGCGGCTACACCTTC. Translated, it gives CASSYSIFSQGHPSRGYTF.

This clonotype turned up a few times. The V gene is TRBV6-5, the J gene TRBJ2-3; D could derive from TRBD1 or TRBD2 (7 bases each). Per the germline V gene, CDR1 is MNHEY and CDR2 is SVGAGI. CDR3 length: 18 residues. Deletions cut 2 bases from V and 5 bases from J, with 23 bases between. This CDR3 reads CASSYAPPGGGMGDTQYF. CDR3 nucleotide sequence: TGTGCCAGCAGTTACGCCCCACCAGGGGGAGGGATGGGAGATACGCAGTATTTT.

The chain uses TRBV4-2 and TRBJ1-6; no clear D. V gave up 0 bases and J gave up 8 bases, with 2 bases separating them. Looked up from germline, CDR1 is LGHNA and CDR2 is YNFKEQ. There are 12 residues in the CDR3. In DNA, the CDR3 is TGTGCCAGCAGCCAAGAATATTCACCCCTCCACTTT. Its translation is CASSQEYSPLHF.

This clonotype was seen ten or more times. The chain recombines TRBV20-1 with TRBJ1-1, with TRBD1 matching over 8 bases. Per germline, CDR1 DFQATT and CDR2 SNEGSKA (reference sequence). CDR3 length: 14 residues. V trimming: 6 bases; J trimming: 1 base; junction bases outside the gene matches: 7. This chain's CDR3 is CSARAGGWNTEAFF. Written as DNA, the CDR3 is TGCAGTGCCCGAGCAGGGGGCTGGAACACTGAAGCTTTCTTT.

The gene calls are TRBV4-2 and TRBJ1-5, with 8 positions matching TRBD1. The CDR3 has 15 amino acids. CDR1 LGHNA and CDR2 YNFKEQ come from the germline V gene. Trimming cost V 4 bases and J 6 bases; bases outside gene matches: 8. CDR3 residues: CASSREQGVFQPQHF. For the CDR3, the DNA is TGTGCCAGCAGCCGAGAACAGGGGGTTTTTCAGCCCCAGCATTTT.

Many counts were recorded for this clonotype. This chain joins TRBV7-3 and TRBJ2-6; D uncertain. Trimming left V 5 bases short and J 0 bases short, with 5 bases between. The CDR3 extends over 14 amino acids. Germline-derived CDR1 and CDR2 are SGHTA and FQGTGA. Here the CDR3 DNA reads TGTGCCAGCAGCACCAGCTCTGGGGCCAACGTCCTGACTTTC. Protein product: CASSTSSGANVLTF.

The DNA for the CDR3 is TGTGCCAGCAGTGCTGGGACAGGGAGACTAGAGGGGGAGACCCAGTACTTC. This encodes CASSAGTGRLEGETQYF. The chain carries TRBV2 and TRBJ2-5, with TRBD1 identical over 9 bases. After removal of 4 bases from V and 5 bases from J, the junction contained 14 bases not matched to a gene. Germline CDR1 is SNHLY and CDR2 is FYNNEI. There are 17 residues in the CDR3.